This T cell receptor beta chain was recorded in a study of Graves' ophthalmopathy and Graves' hyperthyroidism. General study results and limits: Blood contained most expanded thyroid clonotypes exceeding 0.001 frequency.

This clonotype was counted many times. Its specificity is not known. From RNA, the CDR3 regions of TCR beta chains were amplified and sequenced. HTBI primers primed a first-round RT-PCR, and a second-round multiplex PCR followed. Via MiXCR, TCRdb re-called the multiplex PCR reads, giving one row per CDR3 protein. The data hold 600,000 to 650,000 distinct CDR3 sequences, with about 24% observed a single time. Specimen: peripheral blood. The TCR was taken from a woman under 30 with stable Graves' hyperthyroidism. Some clones in this sample may be carry-over from other donors' samples.

This CDR3 is CASSFTGSEGYTF. The DNA of the CDR3 is TGTGCCAGCAGTTTTACGGGTTCTGAAGGCTACACCTTC. The rearrangement links TRBV12-3 or TRBV12-4 to TRBJ1-2; D is ambiguous. CDR3 length equals 13 residues. The V gene lost 3 bases and the J gene lost 8 bases, with 13 bases spanning the gap.